The 25 T cell receptor beta chains presented below share a single source sample, sequenced in a study of cytomegalovirus exposure and HLA in healthy donors. PCR used 60 Vbeta primers and 13 Jbeta primers. Some clones are missing from TCRdb's copy, which holds only in-frame ones; the method was immunoSEQ multiplex PCR. The data show 60,000 to 65,000 clones, and the top ten clones hold 3.6%. Material for sequencing was PBMCs. The receptors come from a young woman in good health and CMV-seronegative.

The rearrangement joins TRBV9 to TRBJ1-2, with 12 nucleotides matching TRBD1. Germline values: CDR1 SGDLS, CDR2 YYNGEE. Trimming removed 3 bases from V and 7 bases from J; junction bases left unmatched: 7. The CDR3 has 15 amino acids. Here the CDR3 DNA reads TGTGCCAGCAGCGAAACCGGGACAGGGGGCGTTGGCTACACCTTC. This sequence encodes CASSETGTGGVGYTF.

The V call is TRBV10-1, the J call TRBJ2-5, with a weak D call TRBD2 (5 bases). The CDR3 consists of 14 residues. From germline, CDR1 is WNHNN and CDR2 SYGVQD (reference sequence). With 3 bases removed from V and 5 bases from J, the gap between germline ends came to 13 bases. CDR3 sequence reads: CASSELVELETQYF. The CDR3, as DNA: TGCGCCAGCAGTGAACTAGTGGAGTTGGAGACCCAGTACTTC.

This chain connects TRBV4-1 to TRBJ1-5, with a weak D call TRBD1 (6 bases). The germline V and J ends were trimmed by 0 bases and 2 bases, with 11 bases remaining between them. Germline-derived CDR1 and CDR2 are MGHRA and YSYEKL. CDR3 length equals 16 residues. The CDR3 DNA reads as TGCGCCAGCAGCCAAGATCGTAAGGGGGGCAATCAGCCCCAGCATTTT. Amino acid sequence: CASSQDRKGGNQPQHF.

In DNA, the CDR3 is TGCGCCAGCAGCCCGGCACCGGGACTAGCGGGAGGGCTGGTCAAAAACATTCAGTACTTC. Encoded protein: CASSPAPGLAGGLVKNIQYF. The V call is TRBV5-1, the J call TRBJ2-4, with 16 bases matching TRBD2. There are 20 residues in the CDR3. Germline CDR1 reads SGHRS; CDR2 reads YFSETQ. The ends lost 4 bases at V and 3 bases at J; junction bases unmatched: 13.

This sequence joins TRBV5-4 and TRBJ1-4; 10 bases fit TRBD1. The V segment lost 4 bases and the J segment 6 bases; nucleotides outside the gene matches: 3. Germline CDR1 SGHNT, CDR2 YYREEE (reference sequence). CDR3 size: 14 residues. Written as DNA, the CDR3 is TGTGCCAGCAGCCCAGGGACAGGGGATGAAAAACTGTTTTTT. This gives the protein CASSPGTGDEKLFF.

This sequence joins TRBV19 and TRBJ2-7, with 9 bases aligning to TRBD2. From germline, CDR1 is LNHDA and CDR2 SQIVND (reference sequence). This CDR3 has 13 amino acids. Trimming removed 7 bases from V and 7 bases from J; junction bases left unmatched: 8. In nucleotides, the CDR3 is TGTGCCAGTAAGGCTCTAGCGGGGTTTGAGCAGTACTTC. This gives the protein CASKALAGFEQYF.

The V gene is TRBV18, the J gene TRBJ1-6; 8 bases are shared with TRBD1. The V gene's germline CDR1 is KGHSH and CDR2 LQKENI. The length of the CDR3 is 14 residues. Trimming removed 3 bases from V and 5 bases from J; junction bases left unmatched: 0. The CDR3 spells CASSPDRDNSPLHF. The CDR3 coding sequence is TGTGCCAGCTCACCGGACAGGGATAATTCACCCCTCCACTTT. The complete variable domain, with remaining parts taken from reference TRBV18 and TRBJ1-6, reads NAGVMQNPRHLVRRRGQEARLRCSPMKGHSHVYWYRQLPEEGLKFMVYLQKENIIDESGMPKERFSAEFPKEGPSILRIQQVVRGDSAAYFCASSPDRDNSPLHFGNGTRLTVT.

The V and J genes are TRBV19 and TRBJ2-5, with 10 bases matching TRBD2. CDR3 length: 16 residues. The V gene's germline CDR1 is LNHDA and CDR2 SQIVND (reference sequence). V shed 5 bases, J shed 4 bases, and the junction held 10 bases outside the gene matches. The CDR3 loop reads CASSSWASGSVETQYF. CDR3 nucleotides: TGTGCCAGTAGTTCCTGGGCTAGCGGGAGTGTAGAGACCCAGTACTTC.

As for this clone: Other nucleotide sequences in the sample specify the same CDR3. CDR3 loop: CASSFGGSTDTQYF. CDR3 sequence (DNA): TGTGCCAGCAGTTTTGGAGGGAGCACAGATACGCAGTATTTT. The chain has TRBV28 and TRBJ2-3; D perhaps matches TRBD2 (6 bases). The CDR3 contains 14 residues. V was clipped by 3 bases and J by 0 bases, with 7 bases between them. Germline V gene sequence: CDR1 MDHEN, CDR2 SYDVKM.

The genes are TRBV5-1 and TRBJ2-7; D is possibly TRBD2 (7 bases). Trimming pared 0 bases from V and 6 bases from J, leaving 10 bases between. The CDR3 has 13 residues. The germline CDR1 and CDR2 sequences are SGHRS and YFSETQ. Here the CDR3 DNA reads TGCGCCAGCAGCTTGGAGGGAGGGGGCGAGCAGTACTTC. Translated, it gives CASSLEGGGEQYF.

The chain is built from TRBV10-3 and TRBJ2-5; possibly TRBD1 for D (5 bases). This CDR3 region has 14 residues. With 10 bases removed from V and 3 bases from J, the gap between germline ends came to 18 bases. Germline-derived CDR1 and CDR2 are ENHRY and SYGVKD. CDR3 loop: CATRDRPGEETQYF. CDR3 nucleotides: TGTGCCACCAGGGATAGGCCAGGCGAAGAGACCCAGTACTTC.

Notes on this clone: Additional DNA sequences in this sample encode the identical CDR3. V and J are TRBV29-1 and TRBJ1-2; D call uncertain. This CDR3 spans 11 amino acids. Germline V gives CDR1 SQVTM, CDR2 ANQGSEA. V was pared by 5 bases and J by 6 bases, with 10 bases between. CDR3 DNA sequence: TGCAGCGTTCGTACGGGAGATGGCTACACCTTC. Encoded protein: CSVRTGDGYTF.

V and J are TRBV4-1 and TRBJ1-2; D not resolved. Trimming removed 0 bases at V and 3 bases at J, with 14 bases between. Germline CDR1 is MGHRA and CDR2 is YSYEKL. This CDR3 comprises 16 residues. DNA for the CDR3: TGCGCCAGCAGCCAAGATATGGGCGCGTCGTACTATGGCTACACCTTC. This sequence encodes CASSQDMGASYYGYTF.

This chain connects TRBV2 to TRBJ2-5, with 8 bases fitting TRBD1. Per the germline V gene, CDR1 is SNHLY and CDR2 is FYNNEI. The CDR3 length is 14 residues. V lost 3 bases and J lost 8; bases outside the gene matches: 8. The CDR3 loop is CASSDWGQAVTQYF. In DNA form, the CDR3 reads TGTGCCAGCAGTGATTGGGGACAGGCGGTTACCCAGTACTTC.

The chain carries TRBV30 and TRBJ2-2; 10 nucleotides align to TRBD1. Trimming at V came to 3 bases and at J to 6 bases, leaving 7 bases not matched to a gene. The CDR3 is 15 amino acids. Germline lookup yields CDR1 GTSNPN and CDR2 SVGIG (reference sequence). The CDR3 DNA sequence: TGTGCCTGGAGGGGGACAGGGGCCCTTGCCGGGGAGCTGTTTTTT. Translation: CAWRGTGALAGELFF.

In the case of this clone: Within the sample, other DNA sequences also encode this same CDR3. This chain links TRBV25-1 with TRBJ2-5; D call uncertain. The germline CDR1 and CDR2 sequences are MGHDK and SYGVNS. The V and J ends lost 7 bases and 4 bases respectively, with 4 bases between them. The CDR3 consists of 10 residues. CDR3 loop: CASTGETQYF. In nucleotides, the CDR3 is TGTGCCAGCACAGGAGAGACCCAGTACTTC. The complete variable domain, with remaining parts taken from reference TRBV25-1 and TRBJ2-5, reads EADIYQTPRYLVIGTGKKITLECSQTMGHDKMYWYQQDPGMELHLIHYSYGVNSTEKGDLSSESTVSRIRTEHFPLTLESARPSHTSQYLCASTGETQYFGPGTRLLVL.

V gene TRBV4-1 combines with J gene TRBJ2-5; a possible D gene is TRBD2 (5 bases). Looked up from germline, CDR1 is MGHRA and CDR2 is YSYEKL. V lost 3 bases and J lost 7, with 12 bases in between. The CDR3 length is 13 residues. The CDR3 loop is CASSQTGLGTQYF. The CDR3 DNA is TGCGCCAGCAGCCAGACGGGATTGGGGACCCAGTACTTC.

The chain couples TRBV28 to TRBJ1-6; D unclear. CDR1 MDHEN and CDR2 SYDVKM come from the germline V gene. This CDR3 spans 15 amino acids. Between the trimmed V and J ends, which lost 3 bases and 2 bases, there was a span of 8 bases. The CDR3: CASSFGGTYNSPLHF. DNA of the CDR3: TGTGCCAGCAGTTTTGGAGGTACCTATAATTCACCCCTCCACTTT.

The chain links TRBV19 to TRBJ2-1; TRBD2 is a possible D gene (6 bases). The germline gives CDR1 LNHDA, CDR2 SQIVND (reference sequence). V dropped 7 bases and J dropped 0 bases, with 10 bases sitting between them. This CDR3 comprises 14 residues. The CDR3 protein is CASNLAFSYNEQFF. The CDR3 bases are TGTGCCAGTAATCTAGCGTTCTCCTACAATGAGCAGTTCTTC. The variable domain in full, with the rest retrieved from reference TRBV19 and TRBJ2-1, is DGGITQSPKYLFRKEGQNVTLSCEQNLNHDAMYWYRQDPGQGLRLIYYSQIVNDFQKGDIAEGYSVSREKKESFPLTVTSAQKNPTAFYLCASNLAFSYNEQFFGPGTRLTVL.

The chain combines TRBV19 with TRBJ1-1, with no clear D. The V gene's germline CDR1 is LNHDA and CDR2 SQIVND (reference sequence). The CDR3 covers 13 residues. Trimming removed 1 base from V and 0 bases from J, with 3 bases in between. The CDR3 here is CASSIAVNTEAFF. CDR3 DNA: TGTGCCAGTAGTATAGCAGTGAACACTGAAGCTTTCTTT. Variable domain in full (rest from reference TRBV19 and TRBJ1-1): DGGITQSPKYLFRKEGQNVTLSCEQNLNHDAMYWYRQDPGQGLRLIYYSQIVNDFQKGDIAEGYSVSREKKESFPLTVTSAQKNPTAFYLCASSIAVNTEAFFGQGTRLTVV.

This chain links TRBV6-6 with TRBJ2-1; D may be TRBD2 (6 bases). Deletions cut 6 bases from V and 6 bases from J, with 18 bases between. Germline V gives CDR1 MNHNY, CDR2 SVGAGI (reference sequence). The CDR3 loop spans 15 amino acids. The CDR3 loop reads CASSQRGRISNEQFF. The CDR3 coding sequence is TGTGCCAGCAGCCAGAGAGGGAGGATCTCCAATGAGCAGTTCTTC.

This chain uses TRBV10-2 with TRBJ1-3; maybe TRBD1 (6 bases). The CDR3 consists of 14 residues. Germline V CDR1 and CDR2: WSHSY, SAAADI. Trimming took off 7 bases at V and 6 bases at J, with 16 bases between the two ends. The CDR3 DNA reads as TGCGCCAGCATCCCGCCAGGGGAAACAAACACCATATATTTT. As protein: CASIPPGETNTIYF.

This rearrangement joins TRBV4-2 to TRBJ2-7; 8 positions match TRBD2. The CDR3 length is 16 residues. The V and J ends lost 0 bases and 2 bases, in that order; junction bases with no gene match: 6. Germline values: CDR1 LGHNA, CDR2 YNFKEQ. The CDR3 DNA is TGTGCCAGCAGCCAAGATGATCGGGGGGGGGCCTACGAGCAGTACTTC. It is translated as CASSQDDRGGAYEQYF.

V is TRBV6-1 and J is TRBJ2-7; tentatively, D is TRBD2 (6 bases). This CDR3 comprises 14 residues. CDR1 and CDR2 (germline): MNHNS, SASEGT. V gave up 6 bases and J gave up 0 bases, with 12 bases separating them. The CDR3 DNA follows: TGTGCCAGCAGCCGGGAGATAAGCTCCTACGAGCAGTACTTC. It yields the protein CASSREISSYEQYF.

This sequence joins TRBV29-1 and TRBJ2-1, with 7 bases fitting TRBD2. Trimming removed 6 bases from V and 7 bases from J; junction bases left unmatched: 12. Germline V gene sequence: CDR1 SQVTM, CDR2 ANQGSEA. The CDR3 runs 14 residues. The CDR3 loop is CSVASGTSGNEQFF. The DNA of the CDR3 is TGCAGCGTAGCTAGCGGAACCTCCGGGAATGAGCAGTTCTTC.